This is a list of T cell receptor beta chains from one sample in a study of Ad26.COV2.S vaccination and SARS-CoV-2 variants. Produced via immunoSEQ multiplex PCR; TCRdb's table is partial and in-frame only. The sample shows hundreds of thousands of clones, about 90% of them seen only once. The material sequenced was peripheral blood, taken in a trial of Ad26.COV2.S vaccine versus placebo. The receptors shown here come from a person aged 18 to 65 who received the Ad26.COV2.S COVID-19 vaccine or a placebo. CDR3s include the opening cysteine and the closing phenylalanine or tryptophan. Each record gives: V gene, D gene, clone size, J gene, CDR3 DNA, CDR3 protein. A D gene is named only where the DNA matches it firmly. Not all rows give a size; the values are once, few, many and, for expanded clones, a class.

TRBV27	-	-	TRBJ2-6	TGTGCCAGCAGTTTATGGACCGAATCTGGGGCCAACGTCCTGACTTTC	CASSLWTESGANVLTF
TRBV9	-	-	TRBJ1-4	TGTGCCAGCAGCTCAGAGGCGGGGGCTTTTAATGAAAAACTGTTTTTT	CASSSEAGAFNEKLFF
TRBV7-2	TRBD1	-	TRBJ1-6	TGTGCCAGCAGCTTGGGACAGGGGGCATATAATTCACCCCTCCACTTT	CASSLGQGAYNSPLHF
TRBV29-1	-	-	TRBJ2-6	TGCAGCGTGTTCGGGACCGGGGCCAACGTCCTGACTTTC	CSVFGTGANVLTF
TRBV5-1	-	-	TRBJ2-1	TGCGCCAGCAGCTTGGTAGCGGGACAGAGAAAAAATGAGCAGTTCTTC	CASSLVAGQRKNEQFF
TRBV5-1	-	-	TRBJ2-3	TGCGCCAGCAGCTTGGGTACCTCCCTCGGGGGCACGCAGTATTTT	CASSLGTSLGGTQYF
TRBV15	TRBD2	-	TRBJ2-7	TGTGCCACCACCTCGGCCCCCGGACTAGCGGGAGTAGTCGGCGAGCAGTACTTC	CATTSAPGLAGVVGEQYF
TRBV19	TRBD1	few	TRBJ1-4	TGTGCCAGTACCCGACAGGGGACAACAACTAATGAAAAACTGTTTTTT	CASTRQGTTTNEKLFF
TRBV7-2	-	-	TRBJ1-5	TGTGCCAGCAGCTTGGGAGGTTGGCAGGAGAGTCAGCCCCAGCATTTT	CASSLGGWQESQPQHF
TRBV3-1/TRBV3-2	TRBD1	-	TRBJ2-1	TGTGCCAGCAGCATGGGACAGGGTGGAAATGAGCAGTTCTTC	CASSMGQGGNEQFF
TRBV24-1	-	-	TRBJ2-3	TGTGCCACCAGTGACCAGGGAGATTCCACAGATACGCAGTATTTT	CATSDQGDSTDTQYF
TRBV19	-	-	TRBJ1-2	TGTGCCAGTAGTATCCGGGGACGGGATGGCTACACCTTC	CASSIRGRDGYTF
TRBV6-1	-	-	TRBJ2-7	TGTGCCAGCAGTGATGGCCTCAATTACGAGCAGTACTTC	CASSDGLNYEQYF
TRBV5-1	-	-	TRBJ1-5	TGCGCCAGCAGCTTGGAAGGGGGGAAAAATCAGCCCCAGCATTTT	CASSLEGGKNQPQHF
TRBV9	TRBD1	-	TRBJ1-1	TGTGCCAGCAGCCTCCGGGACAGGGTGATACTCGGAGCTTTCTTT	CASSLRDRVILGAFF
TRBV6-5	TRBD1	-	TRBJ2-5	TGTGCCAGCCAACAGGGGTATGAGACCCAGTACTTC	CASQQGYETQYF
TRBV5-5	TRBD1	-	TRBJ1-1	TGTGCCAGCAGGCTTACTCTGACAGGGACGGCTTTCTTT	CASRLTLTGTAFF
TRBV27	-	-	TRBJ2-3	TGTGCCAGCAGTTTAGAACAGGGCACAGATACGCAGTATTTT	CASSLEQGTDTQYF
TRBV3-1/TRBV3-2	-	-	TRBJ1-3	TGTGCCAGCAGCCAAGAGGTCAGAGGGGACACCATATATTTT	CASSQEVRGDTIYF
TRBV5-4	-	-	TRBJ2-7	TGTGCCAGCAGCTTGAGTGGGTTCAATGGGAACGAGCAGTACTTC	CASSLSGFNGNEQYF
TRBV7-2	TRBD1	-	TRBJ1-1	TGTGCCAGCAGCTTTGCAGGGGGTAGAGCTGAAGCTTTCTTT	CASSFAGGRAEAFF
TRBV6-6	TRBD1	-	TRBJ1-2	TGTGCCAGCAGCCCAGGGGGCGGCTACACCTTC	CASSPGGGYTF
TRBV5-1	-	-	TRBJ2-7	TGCGCCAGCAGCTTGGGCCTGGGTTTGATCTACGAGCAGTACTTC	CASSLGLGLIYEQYF
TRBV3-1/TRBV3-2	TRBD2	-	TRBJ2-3	TGTGCCAGCAGCCAAGCGCAGACTAGCGGGAGAATGGATACGCAGTATTTT	CASSQAQTSGRMDTQYF
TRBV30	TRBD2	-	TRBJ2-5	TGTGCCTGGAATAGGCTAGCGGGGGCCCTGGGGGGGACCCAGTACTTC	CAWNRLAGALGGTQYF
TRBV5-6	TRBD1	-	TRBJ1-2	TGTGCCAGCAGCCTCCGACAGGGTGGTGGCTACACCTTC	CASSLRQGGGYTF
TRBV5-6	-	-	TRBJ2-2	TGTGCCAGCAGCTTGGGGGGGATAACCGGGGAGCTGTTTTTT	CASSLGGITGELFF
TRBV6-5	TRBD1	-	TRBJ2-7	TGTGCCAGCAGGAGACCGGGACAGTCCTACGAGCAGTACTTC	CASRRPGQSYEQYF
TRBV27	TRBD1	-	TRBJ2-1	TGTGCCAGCAGTTTAGGGACAGGAGTTTACAATGAGCAGTTCTTC	CASSLGTGVYNEQFF
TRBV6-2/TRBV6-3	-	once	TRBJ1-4	TGTGCCAGCAGTCCAGGGTATGAAAAACTGTTTTTT	CASSPGYEKLFF
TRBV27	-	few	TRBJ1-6	TGTGCCAGCAGCGGACAAAGCTATAATTCACCCCTCCACTTT	CASSGQSYNSPLHF